This record concerns one TCR beta chain sequence. Its antigen is as yet unknown. TCRdb fed the 5' RACE reads into MiXCR, producing one record per CDR3 protein. Of about 500,000 distinct CDR3 sequences in the sample, more than 13% were seen once. This sample was taken from a study of identical twins. CDR1 and CDR2 (germline): ENHRY, SYGVKD. V lost 5 bases and J 5 bases, leaving 12 bases between the germline ends. This CDR3 has 13 amino acids. Healthy Caucasian individuals made up all the donors. Regarding the study as a whole: Beta out-of-frame twin sharing showed a weaker excess. Twins shared out-of-frame alpha sequences with excess low generation probability. The same donors were not followed; conclusions instead depended on cross-sectional statistical analysis.

The same specimen was also included in a second study, on yellow fever vaccine responses in identical twins.

The chain couples TRBV10-3 to TRBJ2-5, with a tentative D call TRBD2 (5 bases). Sample: CD4+ T cells sorted from blood. This TCR came from a woman under 30 in good health. This chain's CDR3 is CAISFGVAETQYF. CDR3 sequence (DNA): TGTGCCATCAGTTTCGGGGTAGCCGAGACCCAGTACTTC.